Listed here are 28 T cell receptor beta chains from one sample, sequenced in a study of monozygotic twins with inflammatory bowel disease. TCRdb re-called the 5' RACE reads and gives one entry per CDR3 protein, without DNA. In all, the sample yields over 130,000 distinct CDR3 sequences. Material for sequencing was blood. These receptors came from a human donor with ulcerative colitis or Crohn's disease, or a healthy co-twin of an affected twin (not recorded which).

The CDR3 protein is CASSLKARGQNEQFF. The chain recombines TRBV7-3 with TRBJ2-1; no DNA is available, so the TRBD1 call from TCRdb remains unchecked. CDR3 size: 15 residues. Germline-derived CDR1 and CDR2 are SGHTA and FQGTGA.

The V call is TRBV18, the J call TRBJ2-7; TCRdb lists TRBD1, though no DNA is available to test this call. This CDR3 spans 13 amino acids. CDR1 KGHSH and CDR2 LQKENI come from the germline V gene. The CDR3 is CASSPDRYYEQYF.

The CDR3: CASSLAVGEETQYF. This rearrangement joins TRBV5-6 to TRBJ2-5. Germline lookup yields CDR1 SGHDT and CDR2 YYEEEE. The CDR3 consists of 14 residues.

The chain combines TRBV11-2 with TRBJ1-2. The CDR3 loop spans 12 amino acids. The germline V gene has CDR1 SGHAT and CDR2 FQNNGV. The CDR3 protein is CASTQYTYGYTF.

The chain links TRBV7-2 to TRBJ2-5; TCRdb's D call of TRBD1 is untestable without DNA. The CDR3 extends over 15 amino acids. Germline V gene data show CDR1 as SGHTA and CDR2 as FQGNSA. CDR3 protein: CASSLGSGGEQTQYF.

The J gene is TRBJ2-1, the V gene TRBV27. Germline values: CDR1 MNHEY, CDR2 SMNVEV (reference sequence). The CDR3 length is 13 residues. This CDR3 is CASSLYRYNEQFF.

CDR3 region: CASSQEQGFPSYEQYF. V is TRBV3-1 and J is TRBJ2-7; TCRdb picks TRBD1, but there is no DNA to check that call. Germline-derived CDR1 and CDR2 are LGHDT and YNNKEL (reference sequence). This CDR3 is 16 amino acids long.

The genes are TRBV12-3 or TRBV12-4 and TRBJ2-7; the TCRdb call, TRBD2, lacks DNA for checking. This CDR3 spans 15 amino acids. The CDR3 reads CASSRTSGGPYEQYF.

The chain employs TRBV12-3 or TRBV12-4 and TRBJ1-1; TCRdb's D call of TRBD1 is untestable without DNA. CDR3 length: 13 residues. CDR3 amino acids: CASSLGRGTEAFF.

CDR3 in amino acids: CASSYLSGHSSYEQYF. The V and J genes are TRBV6-5 and TRBJ2-7; TCRdb's D call, TRBD1, is unchecked because there is no DNA. CDR3 length: 16 residues. Germline loops: CDR1 MNHEY, CDR2 SVGAGI.

The rearrangement links TRBV4-3 to TRBJ2-7; TCRdb's D call of TRBD1 is untestable without DNA. Germline V gives CDR1 LGHNA, CDR2 YSLEER. There are 16 residues in the CDR3. The CDR3 is CASSQHRDRSSYEQYF.

The chain combines TRBV5-1 with TRBJ2-7; the D call of TRBD1 rests on TCRdb alone, since no DNA is present to check it. Per germline, CDR1 SGHRS and CDR2 YFSETQ. This CDR3 is 16 amino acids long. The CDR3 here is CASSYTPDRAYHEQYF.

The chain carries TRBV7-2 and TRBJ2-5; TCRdb proposes TRBD2, but this gene call is untestable without DNA. CDR1 is SGHTA and CDR2 is FQGNSA in the germline V gene. CDR3 length: 16 residues. This CDR3 is CASSLVWTSGKETQYF.

The chain links TRBV6-5 to TRBJ2-3; the D call of TRBD1 rests on TCRdb alone, since no DNA is present to check it. This CDR3 comprises 15 residues. Germline assignment: CDR1 MNHEY and CDR2 SVGAGI. This CDR3 is CASTSRGGGTDTQYF.

The chain links TRBV20-1 to TRBJ1-3; TCRdb selects TRBD1, and the lack of DNA leaves this call unchecked. This CDR3 is 12 amino acids long. Germline V gene data show CDR1 as DFQATT and CDR2 as SNEGSKA (reference sequence). CDR3 protein: CSAPGSGNTIYF.

CDR3 amino acids: CASSWPIETGTGNEAFF. The chain links TRBV7-9 to TRBJ1-1; TCRdb's D gene call, TRBD1, goes unchecked for lack of DNA. The CDR3 contains 17 residues. Germline assignment: CDR1 SEHNR and CDR2 FQNEAQ (reference sequence).

The CDR3 loop reads CASSNSGTSGYKFAYEQYF. The chain carries TRBV7-2 and TRBJ2-7; TCRdb picks TRBD2, but there is no DNA to check that call. The CDR3 is made up of 19 amino acids. Germline CDR1 SGHTA, CDR2 FQGNSA. The variable domain in full, completed from reference TRBV7-2 and TRBJ2-7, reads GAGVSQSPSNKVTEKGKDVELRCDPISGHTALYWYRQSLGQGLEFLIYFQGNSAPDKSGLPSDRFSAERTGGSVSTLTIQRTQQEDSAVYLCASSNSGTSGYKFAYEQYFGPGTRLTVT.

This chain uses TRBV20-1 with TRBJ2-7; TCRdb gives TRBD1 as the D gene, but with no DNA this cannot be confirmed. Germline V lookup: CDR1 DFQATT, CDR2 SNEGSKA (reference sequence). The CDR3 is made up of 14 amino acids. This chain's CDR3 is CSASLQGPLYEQYF.

Here the CDR3 reads CASRDPGTVGQPQHF. The chain has TRBV6-1 and TRBJ1-5; no DNA is available, so the TRBD1 call from TCRdb remains unchecked. CDR1 and CDR2 (germline): MNHNS, SASEGT. This CDR3 comprises 15 residues.

V is TRBV20-1 and J is TRBJ2-7; TCRdb names TRBD1, which stays unverified in the absence of DNA. This CDR3 spans 14 amino acids. Germline CDR1 is DFQATT and CDR2 is SNEGSKA (reference sequence). This CDR3 is CSASRGQGPYEQYF.

This sequence joins TRBV29-1 and TRBJ1-6; no DNA is available, so the TRBD1 call from TCRdb remains unchecked. This CDR3 is 13 amino acids long. Germline CDR1 SQVTM, CDR2 ANQGSEA. This CDR3 is CSVGERTNSPLHF. Full variable domain (remainder filled in from reference TRBV29-1 and TRBJ1-6): SAVISQKPSRDICQRGTSLTIQCQVDSQVTMMFWYRQQPGQSLTLIATANQGSEATYESGFVIDKFPISRPNLTFSTLTVSNMSPEDSSIYLCSVGERTNSPLHFGNGTRLTVT.

The V gene is TRBV5-4, the J gene TRBJ2-1; the TRBD1 assignment by TCRdb is unverifiable without DNA. This CDR3 contains 15 residues. CDR1 is SGHNT, CDR2 YYREEE, per germline (reference sequence). CDR3 sequence: CASAQGQGSYNEQFF.

This chain connects TRBV6-5 to TRBJ2-3. Germline V gene sequence: CDR1 MNHEY, CDR2 SVGAGI. The CDR3 runs to 13 residues. The CDR3 reads CASSSRTPDTQYF.

The V and J genes are TRBV5-1 and TRBJ2-7; TCRdb selects TRBD1, and the lack of DNA leaves this call unchecked. The CDR3 totals 14 residues. Germline V gene sequence: CDR1 SGHRS, CDR2 YFSETQ. The chain's CDR3 is CASSPGRESYEQYF.

The V and J genes are TRBV5-1 and TRBJ1-1; lacking DNA, the TRBD1 call made by TCRdb goes unchecked. The CDR3 is 16 residues long. CDR1 is SGHRS and CDR2 is YFSETQ in the germline V gene. CDR3 residues: CASSLTLGGSSTEAFF.

This chain connects TRBV12-3 or TRBV12-4 to TRBJ1-2; no DNA is available, so the TRBD1 call from TCRdb remains unchecked. CDR3 length: 14 residues. The CDR3 is CASSSYRGFYGYTF.

The rearrangement uses TRBV15 and TRBJ1-5; lacking DNA, the TRBD1 call made by TCRdb goes unchecked. CDR1 and CDR2 (germline): LNHNV, YYDKDF (reference sequence). The CDR3 length is 17 residues. The CDR3 here is CATSRDPGQGNNQPQHF.

The CDR3 sequence: CASSHGTGGGDEQFF. This chain links TRBV5-1 with TRBJ2-1; the TCRdb call, TRBD1, lacks DNA for checking. The CDR3 is made up of 15 amino acids. Germline assignment: CDR1 SGHRS and CDR2 YFSETQ. Full variable domain (remainder filled in from reference TRBV5-1 and TRBJ2-1): KAGVTQTPRYLIKTRGQQVTLSCSPISGHRSVSWYQQTPGQGLQFLFEYFSETQRNKGNFPGRFSGRQFSNSRSEMNVSTLELGDSALYLCASSHGTGGGDEQFFGPGTRLTVL.